Listed below are T cell receptor beta chains from one sample, sequenced in a study of CD8 T cells in Susac syndrome. MiXCR, run by TCRdb on the immunoSEQ multiplex PCR reads, gives a single entry per CDR3 protein. This sample carries about 110,000 distinct CDR3 sequences, roughly 94% of them seen once, and the ten largest clones take around 0.41%. Sequences were obtained from CD8+ T cells from PBMCs. The receptor source for this set is a human donor with Susac syndrome. The CDR3 runs from the conserved cysteine through the conserved F or W. The D gene is left open where the match is weak. Clone size, where shown, is once, few, many, or a class for clones that have expanded.

TRBV5-4	TRBJ1-4	-	-	CASRTGPGLNEKLFF	TGTGCCAGCAGAACGGGACCGGGGCTTAATGAAAAACTGTTTTTT
TRBV15	TRBJ2-1	-	-	CATRGLAYNEQFF	TGTGCCACCAGGGGGCTAGCTTACAATGAGCAGTTCTTC
TRBV5-4	TRBJ2-1	-	-	CASSLRQGGDEQFF	TGTGCCAGCAGCTTGCGGCAAGGAGGGGATGAGCAGTTCTTC
TRBV3-1	TRBJ2-1	-	-	CASSQAVSGMYNEQFF	TGTGCCAGCAGCCAAGCGGTCTCCGGCATGTACAATGAGCAGTTCTTC
TRBV15	TRBJ2-7	TRBD1	-	CATSTSGTGTYEQYF	TGTGCCACCAGCACGTCCGGGACAGGGACCTACGAGCAGTACTTC
TRBV7-9	TRBJ2-7	-	-	CASRRTESYEQYF	TGTGCCAGCCGAAGGACAGAATCCTACGAGCAGTACTTC
TRBV27	TRBJ2-6	TRBD1	-	CASGQGFSGANVLTF	TGTGCCAGCGGACAGGGATTTTCTGGGGCCAACGTCCTGACTTTC
TRBV6-5	TRBJ2-1	TRBD2	-	CASSYRNLAGEQFF	TGTGCCAGCAGTTACAGGAACCTAGCGGGTGAGCAGTTCTTC
TRBV29-1	TRBJ1-1	-	-	CSVVPGTSTEAFF	TGCAGCGTTGTCCCCGGGACCTCCACTGAAGCTTTCTTT
TRBV7-9	TRBJ1-2	-	-	CASSPRTEPNYGYTF	TGTGCCAGCAGCCCACGGACAGAGCCTAACTATGGCTACACCTTC
TRBV5-4	TRBJ2-1	-	-	CASSLEGGNEQFF	TGTGCCAGCAGCTTGGAGGGGGGCAATGAGCAGTTCTTC
TRBV4-1	TRBJ2-7	-	-	CASSPSEGRYEQYF	TGCGCCAGCAGCCCCTCGGAAGGACGATACGAGCAGTACTTC
TRBV6-2/TRBV6-3	TRBJ2-2	-	once	CASTKMTGELFF	TGTGCCAGCACCAAGATGACCGGGGAGCTGTTTTTT
TRBV24-1	TRBJ2-3	-	-	CATSSGHSADTQYF	TGTGCCACCAGTTCAGGGCATTCGGCAGATACGCAGTATTTT
TRBV7-8	TRBJ2-5	-	-	CASSHALGRQKETQYF	TGTGCCAGCAGCCACGCCCTGGGCAGACAAAAAGAGACCCAGTACTTC